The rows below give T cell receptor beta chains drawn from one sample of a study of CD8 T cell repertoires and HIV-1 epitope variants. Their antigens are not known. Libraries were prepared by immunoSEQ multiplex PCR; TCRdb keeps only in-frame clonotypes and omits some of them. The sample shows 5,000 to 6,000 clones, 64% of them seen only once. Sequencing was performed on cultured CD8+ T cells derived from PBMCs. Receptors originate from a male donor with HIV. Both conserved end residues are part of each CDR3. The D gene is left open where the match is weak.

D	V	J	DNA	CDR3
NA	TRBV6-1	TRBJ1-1	TGTGCCAGCAGTGAAGAATCGGCAGGGGCGACTGAAGCTTTCTTT	CASSEESAGATEAFF
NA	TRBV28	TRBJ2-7	TGTGCCAGCAGTTTAGGGGACGGTTCCTACGAGCAGTACTTC	CASSLGDGSYEQYF
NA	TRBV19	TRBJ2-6	TGTGCCAGTATAACGGGGACACGGAGCTCTGGGGCCAACGTCCTGACTTTC	CASITGTRSSGANVLTF
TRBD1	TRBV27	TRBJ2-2	TGTGCCAGCAGTTCGGGACAGCCCATCAACACCGGGGAGCTGTTTTTT	CASSSGQPINTGELFF
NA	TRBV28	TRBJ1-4	TGTGCCAGCAGGCACGGGATGGACTTGACTAATGAAAAACTGTTTTTT	CASRHGMDLTNEKLFF
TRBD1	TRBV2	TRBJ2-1	TGTGCCAGCAGTGAAGGGACAGGGCGCCATGAGCAGTTCTTC	CASSEGTGRHEQFF
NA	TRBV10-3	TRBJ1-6	TGTGCCATCAGGGAACTTTACCGGGAACCCGACTATTCACCCCTCCACTTT	CAIRELYREPDYSPLHF
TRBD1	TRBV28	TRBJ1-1	TGTGCCAGCACCCAATACGGGGACAGGGTCCCTGAAGCTTTCTTT	CASTQYGDRVPEAFF
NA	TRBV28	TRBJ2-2	TGTGCCAGCAGTTTCCTCGTGAACACCGGGGAGCTGTTTTTT	CASSFLVNTGELFF
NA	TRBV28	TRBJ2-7	TGTGCCAGCATGGGGGCATTGAGCTACGAGCAGTACTTC	CASMGALSYEQYF